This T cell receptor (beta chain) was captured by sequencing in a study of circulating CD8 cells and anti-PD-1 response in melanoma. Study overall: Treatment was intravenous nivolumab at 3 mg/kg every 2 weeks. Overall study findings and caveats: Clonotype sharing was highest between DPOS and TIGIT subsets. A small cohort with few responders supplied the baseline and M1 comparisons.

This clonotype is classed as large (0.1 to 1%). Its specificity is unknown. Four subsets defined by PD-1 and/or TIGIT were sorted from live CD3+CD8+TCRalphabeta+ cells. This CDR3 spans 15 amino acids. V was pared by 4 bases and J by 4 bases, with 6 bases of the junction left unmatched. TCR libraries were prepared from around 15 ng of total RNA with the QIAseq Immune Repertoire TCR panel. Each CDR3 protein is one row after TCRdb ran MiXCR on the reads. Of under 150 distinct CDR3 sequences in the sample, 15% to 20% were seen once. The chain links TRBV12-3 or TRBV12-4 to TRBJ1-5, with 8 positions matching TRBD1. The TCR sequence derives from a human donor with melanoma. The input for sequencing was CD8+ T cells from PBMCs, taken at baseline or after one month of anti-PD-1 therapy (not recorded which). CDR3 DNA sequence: TGTGCCAGCAGTTCGTGGACAGGGCAAAATCAGCCCCAGCATTTT. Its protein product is CASSSWTGQNQPQHF.